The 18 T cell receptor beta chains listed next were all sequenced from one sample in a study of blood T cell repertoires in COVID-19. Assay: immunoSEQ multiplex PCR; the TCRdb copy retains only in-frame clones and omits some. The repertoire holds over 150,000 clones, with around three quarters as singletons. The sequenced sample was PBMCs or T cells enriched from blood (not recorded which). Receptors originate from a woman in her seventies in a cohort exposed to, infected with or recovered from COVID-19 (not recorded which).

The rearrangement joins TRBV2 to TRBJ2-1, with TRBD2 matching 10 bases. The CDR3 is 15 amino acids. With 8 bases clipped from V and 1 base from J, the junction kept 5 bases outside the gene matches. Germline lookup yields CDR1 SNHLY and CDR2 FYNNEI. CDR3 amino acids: CASVSLAGSYNEQFF. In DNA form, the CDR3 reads TGTGCCAGCGTCTCACTAGCGGGGTCCTACAATGAGCAGTTCTTC.

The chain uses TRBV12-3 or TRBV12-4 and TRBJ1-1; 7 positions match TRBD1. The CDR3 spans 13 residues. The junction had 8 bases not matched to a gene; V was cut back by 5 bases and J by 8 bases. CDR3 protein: CASSPTGIGEAFF. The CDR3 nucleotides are TGTGCCAGCAGTCCGACAGGGATTGGGGAAGCTTTCTTT.

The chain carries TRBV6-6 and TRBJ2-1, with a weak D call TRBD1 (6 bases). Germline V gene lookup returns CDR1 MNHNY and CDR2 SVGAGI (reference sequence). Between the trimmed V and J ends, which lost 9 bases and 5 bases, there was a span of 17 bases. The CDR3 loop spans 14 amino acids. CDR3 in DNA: TGTGCCAGTCAATCGACGCAGGGGAACAATGAGCAGTTCTTC. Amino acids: CASQSTQGNNEQFF.

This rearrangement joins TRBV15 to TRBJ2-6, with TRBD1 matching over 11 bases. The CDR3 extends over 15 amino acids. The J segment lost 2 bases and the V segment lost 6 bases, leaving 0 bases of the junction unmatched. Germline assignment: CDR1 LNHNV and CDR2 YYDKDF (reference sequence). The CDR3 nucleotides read TGTGCCACCAGGGGACAGGGGGCTGGGGCCAACGTCCTGACTTTC. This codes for CATRGQGAGANVLTF.

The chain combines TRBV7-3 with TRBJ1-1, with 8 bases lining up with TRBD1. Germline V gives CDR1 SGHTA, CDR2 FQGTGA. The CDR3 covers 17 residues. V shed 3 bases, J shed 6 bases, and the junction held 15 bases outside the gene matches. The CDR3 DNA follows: TGTGCCAGCAGCTTTTTCTCCTACTTGGACAGGGCTCCTGAAGCTTTCTTT. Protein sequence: CASSFFSYLDRAPEAFF.

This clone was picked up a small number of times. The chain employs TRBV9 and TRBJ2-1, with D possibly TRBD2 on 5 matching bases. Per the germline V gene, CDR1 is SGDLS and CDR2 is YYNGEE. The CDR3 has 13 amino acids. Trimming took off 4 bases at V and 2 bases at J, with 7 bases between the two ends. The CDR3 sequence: CASSPGAYNEQFF. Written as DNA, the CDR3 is TGTGCCAGCAGCCCCGGGGCCTACAATGAGCAGTTCTTC.

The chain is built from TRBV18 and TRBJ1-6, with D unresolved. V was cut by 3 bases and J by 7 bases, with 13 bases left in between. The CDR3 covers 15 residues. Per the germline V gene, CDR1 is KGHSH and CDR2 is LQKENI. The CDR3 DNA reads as TGTGCCAGCTCACCGACGGGGAGGAGGAATTCACCCCTCCACTTT. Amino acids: CASSPTGRRNSPLHF.

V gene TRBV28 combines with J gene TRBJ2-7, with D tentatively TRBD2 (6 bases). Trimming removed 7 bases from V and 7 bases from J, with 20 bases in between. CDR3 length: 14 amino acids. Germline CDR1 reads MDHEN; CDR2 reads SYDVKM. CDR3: CASIAGTNSREQYF. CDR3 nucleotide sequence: TGTGCCAGCATTGCGGGGACGAATTCTCGGGAGCAGTACTTC.

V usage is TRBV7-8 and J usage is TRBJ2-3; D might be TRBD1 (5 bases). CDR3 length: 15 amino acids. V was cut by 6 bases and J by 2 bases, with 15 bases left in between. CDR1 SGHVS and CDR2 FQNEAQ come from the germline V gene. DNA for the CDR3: TGTGCCAGCAGTCGCTTGGCAGGACACACAGATACGCAGTATTTT. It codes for CASSRLAGHTDTQYF.

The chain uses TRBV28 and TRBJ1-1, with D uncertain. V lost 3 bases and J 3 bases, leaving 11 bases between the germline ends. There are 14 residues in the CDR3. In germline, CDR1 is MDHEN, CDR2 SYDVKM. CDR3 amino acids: CASSLGDRDTEAFF. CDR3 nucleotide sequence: TGTGCCAGCAGTTTGGGAGATAGGGACACTGAAGCTTTCTTT.

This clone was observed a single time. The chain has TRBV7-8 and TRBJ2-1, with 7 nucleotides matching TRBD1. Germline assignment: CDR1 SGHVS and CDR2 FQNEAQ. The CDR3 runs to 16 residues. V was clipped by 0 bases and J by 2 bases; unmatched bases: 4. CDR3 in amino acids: CASSLAAGTAYNEQFF. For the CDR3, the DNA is TGTGCCAGCAGCTTAGCTGCCGGGACAGCCTACAATGAGCAGTTCTTC.

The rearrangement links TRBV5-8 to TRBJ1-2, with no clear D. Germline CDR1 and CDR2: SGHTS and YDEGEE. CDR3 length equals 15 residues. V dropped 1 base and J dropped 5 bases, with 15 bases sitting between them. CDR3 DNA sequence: TGTGCCAGCAGCTTGTTGGAGGAACTCGCTTATGGCTACACCTTC. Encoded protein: CASSLLEELAYGYTF.

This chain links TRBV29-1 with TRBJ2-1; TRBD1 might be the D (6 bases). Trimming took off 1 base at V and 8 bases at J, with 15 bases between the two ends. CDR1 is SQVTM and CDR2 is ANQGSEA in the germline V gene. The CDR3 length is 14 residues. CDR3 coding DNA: TGCAGCGTTGAAGTAGGGGGTTCTCGGGATGAGCAGTTCTTC. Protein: CSVEVGGSRDEQFF.

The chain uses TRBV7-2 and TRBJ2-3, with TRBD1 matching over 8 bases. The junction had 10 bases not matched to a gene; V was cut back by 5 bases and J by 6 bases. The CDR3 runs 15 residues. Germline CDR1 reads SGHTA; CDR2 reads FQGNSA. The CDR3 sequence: CASSRFRTGTDTQYF. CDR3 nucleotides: TGTGCCAGCAGCCGGTTTAGGACAGGGACCGATACGCAGTATTTT.

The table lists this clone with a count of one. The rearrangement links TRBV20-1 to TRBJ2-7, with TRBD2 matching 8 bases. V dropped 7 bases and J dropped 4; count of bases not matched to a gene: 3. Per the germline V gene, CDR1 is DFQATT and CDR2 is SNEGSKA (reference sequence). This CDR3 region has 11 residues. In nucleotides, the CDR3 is TGCAGTGGGCTAGCGGGTTACGAGCAGTACTTC. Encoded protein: CSGLAGYEQYF.

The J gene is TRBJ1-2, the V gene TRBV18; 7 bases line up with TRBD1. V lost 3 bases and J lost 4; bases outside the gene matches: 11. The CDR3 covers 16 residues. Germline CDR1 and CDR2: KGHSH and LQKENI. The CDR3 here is CASSPLGQINPYGYTF. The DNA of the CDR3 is TGTGCCAGCTCACCGTTGGGACAGATAAACCCCTATGGCTACACCTTC.

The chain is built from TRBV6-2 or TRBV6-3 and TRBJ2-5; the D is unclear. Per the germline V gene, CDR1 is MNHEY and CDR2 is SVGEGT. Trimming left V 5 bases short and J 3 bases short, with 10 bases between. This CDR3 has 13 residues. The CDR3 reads CASSKPPKETQYF. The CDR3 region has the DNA TGTGCCAGCAGTAAACCCCCTAAAGAGACCCAGTACTTC.

The CDR3 sequence is CSAPLWGTGSFIYGYTF. As DNA, the CDR3 is TGCAGCGCCCCACTATGGGGGACAGGGAGTTTTATCTATGGCTACACCTTC. The chain couples TRBV29-1 to TRBJ1-2, with 9 bases aligning to TRBD1. Germline CDR1 and CDR2: SQVTM and ANQGSEA. V gave up 7 bases and J gave up 4 bases; unmatched junction bases: 19. CDR3 length equals 17 residues.